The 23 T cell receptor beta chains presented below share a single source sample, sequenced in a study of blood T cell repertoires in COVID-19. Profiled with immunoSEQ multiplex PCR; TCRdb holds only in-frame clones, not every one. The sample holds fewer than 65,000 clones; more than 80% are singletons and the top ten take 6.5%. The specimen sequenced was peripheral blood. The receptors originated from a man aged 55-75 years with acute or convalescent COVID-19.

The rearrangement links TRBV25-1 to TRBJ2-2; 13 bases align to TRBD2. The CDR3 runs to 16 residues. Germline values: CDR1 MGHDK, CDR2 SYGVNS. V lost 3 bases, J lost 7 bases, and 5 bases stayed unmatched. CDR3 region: CASSDSTSGRIGELFF. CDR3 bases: TGTGCCAGCAGTGACTCGACTAGCGGGAGGATCGGGGAGCTGTTTTTT.

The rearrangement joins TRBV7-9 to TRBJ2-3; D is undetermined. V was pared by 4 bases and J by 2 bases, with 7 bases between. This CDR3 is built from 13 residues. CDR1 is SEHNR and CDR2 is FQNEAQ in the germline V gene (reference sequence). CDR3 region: CASSSPNTDTQYF. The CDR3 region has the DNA TGTGCCAGCAGCTCCCCCAACACAGATACGCAGTATTTT. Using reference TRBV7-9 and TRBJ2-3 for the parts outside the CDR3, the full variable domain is DTGVSQNPRHKITKRGQNVTFRCDPISEHNRLYWYRQTLGQGPEFLTYFQNEAQLEKSRLLSDRFSAERPKGSFSTLEIQRTEQGDSAMYLCASSSPNTDTQYFGPGTRLTVL.

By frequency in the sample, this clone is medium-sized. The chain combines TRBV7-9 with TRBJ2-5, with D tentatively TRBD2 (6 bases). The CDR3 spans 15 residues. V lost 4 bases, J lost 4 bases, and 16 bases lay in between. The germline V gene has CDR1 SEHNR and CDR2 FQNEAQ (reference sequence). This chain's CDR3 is CASSWLAEGLETQYF. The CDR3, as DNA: TGTGCCAGCAGCTGGTTAGCGGAGGGTTTAGAGACCCAGTACTTC.

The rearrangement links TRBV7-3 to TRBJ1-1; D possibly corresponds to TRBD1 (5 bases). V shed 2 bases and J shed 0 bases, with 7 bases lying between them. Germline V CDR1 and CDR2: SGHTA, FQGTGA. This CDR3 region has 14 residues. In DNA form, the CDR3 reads TGTGCCAGCAGCTTATCGGGGGTGAACACTGAAGCTTTCTTT. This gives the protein CASSLSGVNTEAFF.

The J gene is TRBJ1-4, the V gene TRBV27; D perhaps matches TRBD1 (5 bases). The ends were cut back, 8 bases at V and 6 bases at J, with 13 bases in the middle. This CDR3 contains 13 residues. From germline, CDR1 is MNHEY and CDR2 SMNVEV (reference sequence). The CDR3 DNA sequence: TGTGCCAGCGGAGACAGAGGTTATGAAAAACTGTTTTTT. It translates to CASGDRGYEKLFF. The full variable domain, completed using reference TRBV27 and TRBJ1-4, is EAQVTQNPRYLITVTGKKLTVTCSQNMNHEYMSWYRQDPGLGLRQIYYSMNVEVTDKGDVPEGYKVSRKEKRNFPLILESPSPNQTSLYFCASGDRGYEKLFFGSGTQLSVL.

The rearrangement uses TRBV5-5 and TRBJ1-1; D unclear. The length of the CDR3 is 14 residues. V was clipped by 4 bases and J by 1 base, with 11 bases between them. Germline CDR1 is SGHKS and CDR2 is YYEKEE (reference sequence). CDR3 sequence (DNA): TGTGCCAGCAGCCCATGGGAGGGGAACACTGAAGCTTTCTTT. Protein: CASSPWEGNTEAFF. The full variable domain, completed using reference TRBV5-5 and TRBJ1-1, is DAGVTQSPTHLIKTRGQQVTLRCSPISGHKSVSWYQQVLGQGPQFIFQYYEKEERGRGNFPDRFSARQFPNYSSELNVNALLLGDSALYLCASSPWEGNTEAFFGQGTRLTVV.

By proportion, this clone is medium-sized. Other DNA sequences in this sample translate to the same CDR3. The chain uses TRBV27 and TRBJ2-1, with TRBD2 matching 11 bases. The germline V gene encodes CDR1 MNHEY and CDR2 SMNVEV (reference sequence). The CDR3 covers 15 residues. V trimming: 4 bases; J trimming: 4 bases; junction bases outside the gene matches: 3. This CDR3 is CASSSTSGSYNEQFF. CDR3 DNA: TGTGCCAGCAGTTCTACTAGCGGGAGTTACAATGAGCAGTTCTTC.

CDR3 nucleotide sequence: TGTGCCAGCAGCTCTGCCAGGGGTTCTGGGGCCAACGTCCTGACTTTC. This sequence encodes CASSSARGSGANVLTF. This chain links TRBV7-9 with TRBJ2-6; D might be TRBD1 (6 bases). This CDR3 has 16 amino acids. V gave up 4 bases and J gave up 1 base, with 11 bases separating them. Germline V gives CDR1 SEHNR, CDR2 FQNEAQ (reference sequence).

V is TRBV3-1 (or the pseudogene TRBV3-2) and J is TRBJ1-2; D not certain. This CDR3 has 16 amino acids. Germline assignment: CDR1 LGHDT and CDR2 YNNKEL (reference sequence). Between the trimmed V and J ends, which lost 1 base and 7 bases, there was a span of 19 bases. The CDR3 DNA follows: TGTGCCAGCAGCCAAGCGGGATCCGAGGAAACTAGTGGCTACACCTTC. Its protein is CASSQAGSEETSGYTF.

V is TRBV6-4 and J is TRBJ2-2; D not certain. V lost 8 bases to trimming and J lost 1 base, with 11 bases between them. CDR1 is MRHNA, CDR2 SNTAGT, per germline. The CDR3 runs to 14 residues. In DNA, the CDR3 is TGTGCCAGCCGTCTATCCCTGAACACCGGGGAGCTGTTTTTT. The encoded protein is CASRLSLNTGELFF.

CDR3: CASSFRDRSGNEQFF. The CDR3 bases are TGCGCCAGCAGCTTTAGGGACAGGTCAGGGAATGAGCAGTTCTTC. The rearrangement uses TRBV5-1 and TRBJ2-1; the match to TRBD1 covers 8 bases. The germline gives CDR1 SGHRS, CDR2 YFSETQ. The CDR3 spans 15 residues. J was trimmed by 7 bases and V by 2 bases; bases with no gene match: 8.

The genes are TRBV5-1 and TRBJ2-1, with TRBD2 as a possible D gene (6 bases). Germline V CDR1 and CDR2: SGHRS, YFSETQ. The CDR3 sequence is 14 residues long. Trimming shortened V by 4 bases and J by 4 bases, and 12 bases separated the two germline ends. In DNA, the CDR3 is TGCGCCAGCAGCCTGGAAGGGACTTACAATGAGCAGTTCTTC. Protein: CASSLEGTYNEQFF.

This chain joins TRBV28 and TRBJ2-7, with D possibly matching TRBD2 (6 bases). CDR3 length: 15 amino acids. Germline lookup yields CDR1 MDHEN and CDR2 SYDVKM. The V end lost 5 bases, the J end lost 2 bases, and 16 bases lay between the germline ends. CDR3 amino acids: CASSPHGSGPYEQYF. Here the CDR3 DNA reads TGTGCCAGCAGTCCCCATGGTAGCGGACCCTACGAGCAGTACTTC.

The CDR3 DNA is TGTGCCAGCTCACCCCTGAGCGGTTACGAGCAGTACTTC. It is translated as CASSPLSGYEQYF. V is TRBV18 and J is TRBJ2-7, with D tentatively TRBD2 (5 bases). Between the trimmed V and J ends, which lost 3 bases and 4 bases, there was a span of 10 bases. Germline CDR1 is KGHSH and CDR2 is LQKENI. The CDR3 is 13 amino acids.

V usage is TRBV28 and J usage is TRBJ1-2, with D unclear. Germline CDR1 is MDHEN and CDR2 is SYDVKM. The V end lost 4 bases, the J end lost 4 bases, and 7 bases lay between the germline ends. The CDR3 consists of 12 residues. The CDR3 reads CASSYGGYGYTF. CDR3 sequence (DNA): TGTGCCAGCAGTTATGGAGGCTATGGCTACACCTTC.

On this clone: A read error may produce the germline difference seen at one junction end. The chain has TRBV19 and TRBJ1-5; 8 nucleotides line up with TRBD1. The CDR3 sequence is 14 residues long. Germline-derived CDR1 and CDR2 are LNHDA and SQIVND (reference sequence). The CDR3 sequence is CASSIGTGFSAPAF. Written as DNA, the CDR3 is TGTGCCAGTAGTATAGGGACAGGGTTTTCAGCCCCAGCATTT.

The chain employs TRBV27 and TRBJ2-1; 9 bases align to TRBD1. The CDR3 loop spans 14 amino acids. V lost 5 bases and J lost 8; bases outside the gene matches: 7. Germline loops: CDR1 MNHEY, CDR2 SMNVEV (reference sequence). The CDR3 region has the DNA TGTGCCAGCAGTGGGACAGGGTACCGAGATGAGCAGTTCTTC. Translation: CASSGTGYRDEQFF.

CDR3: CASSTSRTGSSGNTIYF. The CDR3 DNA sequence: TGTGCCAGTAGTACCTCCAGGACAGGAAGCTCTGGAAACACCATATATTTT. This rearrangement joins TRBV19 to TRBJ1-3, with 7 bases aligning to TRBD1. The V gene's germline CDR1 is LNHDA and CDR2 SQIVND (reference sequence). This CDR3 region has 17 residues. The J segment lost 0 bases and the V segment lost 4 bases, leaving 9 bases of the junction unmatched.

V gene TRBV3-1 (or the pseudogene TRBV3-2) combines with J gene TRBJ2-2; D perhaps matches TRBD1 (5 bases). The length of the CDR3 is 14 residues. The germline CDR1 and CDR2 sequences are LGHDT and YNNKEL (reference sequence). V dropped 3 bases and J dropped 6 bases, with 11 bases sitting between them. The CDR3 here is CASSQLGAAGELFF. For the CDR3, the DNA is TGTGCCAGCAGCCAGTTAGGGGCCGCCGGGGAGCTGTTTTTT.

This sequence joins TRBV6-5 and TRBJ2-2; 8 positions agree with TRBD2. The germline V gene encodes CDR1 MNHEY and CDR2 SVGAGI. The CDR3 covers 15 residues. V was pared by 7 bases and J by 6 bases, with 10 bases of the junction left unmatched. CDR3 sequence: CASTAGLVRAGELFF. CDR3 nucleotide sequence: TGTGCCAGCACCGCGGGACTAGTGCGCGCCGGGGAGCTGTTTTTT.

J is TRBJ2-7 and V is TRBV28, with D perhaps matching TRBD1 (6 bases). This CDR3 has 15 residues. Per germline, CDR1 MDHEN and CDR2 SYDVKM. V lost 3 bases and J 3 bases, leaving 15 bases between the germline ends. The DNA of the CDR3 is TGTGCCAGCAGTTTGGCCTCGGACAGTTACTACGAGCAGTACTTC. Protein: CASSLASDSYYEQYF.

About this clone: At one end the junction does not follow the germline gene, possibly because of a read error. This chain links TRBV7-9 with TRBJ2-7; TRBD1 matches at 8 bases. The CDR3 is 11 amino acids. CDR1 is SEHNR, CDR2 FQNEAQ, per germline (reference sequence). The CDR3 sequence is CASSRRTGLRF. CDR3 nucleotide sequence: TGTGCCAGCAGCAGAAGGACAGGGCTCAGGTTC.

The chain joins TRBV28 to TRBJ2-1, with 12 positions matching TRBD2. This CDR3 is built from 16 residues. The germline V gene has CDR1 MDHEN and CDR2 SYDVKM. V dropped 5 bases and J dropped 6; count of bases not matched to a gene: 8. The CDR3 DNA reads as TGTGCCAGCAGTCCGACTAGCGGGAGAGCGATCAATGAGCAGTTCTTC. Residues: CASSPTSGRAINEQFF.